The 17 T cell receptor beta chains presented below share a single source sample, sequenced in a study of blood T cells in healthy people across ages. Together with a sample-barcoded 5' primer, a J-beta primer mix was included in a second PCR lasting about 6 to 11 cycles. TCRdb re-called the 5' RACE reads through MiXCR, storing one row per CDR3 protein. Among 1.8 million or so distinct CDR3 sequences listed, 30% to 40% were seen once. Specimen: blood. The receptors originated from a human donor in good health.

The rearrangement uses TRBV7-2 and TRBJ1-6, with D unclear. The CDR3 spans 13 residues. Germline V gene lookup returns CDR1 SGHTA and CDR2 FQGNSA. The V gene lost 2 bases and the J gene lost 10 bases, with 9 bases spanning the gap. CDR3 sequence reads: CASSLWIRSPLHF. The CDR3 nucleotides are TGTGCCAGCAGCTTATGGATACGGTCACCCCTCCACTTT.

This clonotype was observed a few times. The J gene is TRBJ2-1, the V gene TRBV5-6; D may be TRBD1 (6 bases). The V and J ends lost 1 base and 9 bases respectively, with 14 bases between them. Germline V gene data show CDR1 as SGHDT and CDR2 as YYEEEE. The CDR3 extends over 14 amino acids. The CDR3: CASSLLAGDGEQFF. In DNA form, the CDR3 reads TGTGCCAGCAGCTTGCTGGCAGGGGATGGTGAGCAGTTCTTC. Based on the CDR3 plus reference TRBV5-6 and TRBJ2-1, the full variable domain is DAGVTQSPTHLIKTRGQQVTLRCSPKSGHDTVSWYQQALGQGPQFIFQYYEEEERQRGNFPDRFSGHQFPNYSSELNVNALLLGDSALYLCASSLLAGDGEQFFGPGTRLTVL.

This clonotype was seen more than once but under ten times. The chain is built from TRBV7-2 and TRBJ1-1, with D uncertain. The V gene's germline CDR1 is SGHTA and CDR2 FQGNSA. CDR3 length equals 15 residues. V lost 5 bases and J 0 bases, leaving 13 bases between the germline ends. As DNA, the CDR3 is TGTGCCAGCAGCCCCCTTGGTGGGGTGAACACTGAAGCTTTCTTT. Amino acid sequence: CASSPLGGVNTEAFF.

The rearrangement joins TRBV6-2 or TRBV6-3 to TRBJ2-6; D is unresolved. Germline CDR1 is MNHEY and CDR2 is SVGEGT. V was pared by 2 bases and J by 4 bases, with 12 bases between. The CDR3 runs 16 residues. The CDR3 DNA reads TGTGCCAGCAGTTACCAATTATTAACGGGGGCCAACGTCCTGACTTTC. Translated: CASSYQLLTGANVLTF.

This clonotype appeared a few times. The V gene is TRBV7-3, the J gene TRBJ2-6, with D maybe TRBD1 (6 bases). The germline V and J ends were trimmed by 9 bases and 3 bases, with 12 bases remaining between them. Germline V gene lookup returns CDR1 SGHTA and CDR2 FQGTGA. There are 14 residues in the CDR3. CDR3 coding DNA: TGTGCCAGTGCAAAGGGGGTTGGGGCCAACGTCCTGACTTTC. It is translated as CASAKGVGANVLTF.

This clonotype was detected a few times. This sequence joins TRBV29-1 and TRBJ2-4; 7 bases agree with TRBD1. The DNA matches TRBJ2-5 better at its end, which makes the J call doubtful. CDR1 SQVTM and CDR2 ANQGSEA come from the germline V gene. CDR3 size: 15 residues. Here the CDR3 DNA reads TGCAGCGTTGCCCAAACGACAGGGAGAGAAGAGACCCAGTACTTC. Protein sequence: CSVAQTTGREETQYF.

This chain uses TRBV20-1 with TRBJ2-7, with D possibly being TRBD2 (7 bases). With 5 bases removed from V and 5 bases from J, the gap between germline ends came to 19 bases. Germline V gives CDR1 DFQATT, CDR2 SNEGSKA (reference sequence). The CDR3 is 14 amino acids. CDR3 nucleotides: TGCAGTGCTTTCCCTCCGGGGGGCATCGACGAGCAGTACTTC. This codes for CSAFPPGGIDEQYF.

The chain joins TRBV2 to TRBJ2-1, with 7 bases lining up with TRBD1. Germline trimming cut 4 bases from V and 2 bases from J; bases unmatched to any gene: 11. The CDR3 is made up of 17 amino acids. Germline V gene data show CDR1 as SNHLY and CDR2 as FYNNEI. CDR3 in amino acids: CASSASDRPTPYNEQFF. The CDR3, as DNA: TGTGCCAGCAGTGCCTCGGACAGGCCAACCCCCTACAATGAGCAGTTCTTC.

This rearrangement joins TRBV28 to TRBJ1-2, with TRBD1 identical over 7 bases. V lost 6 bases, J lost 2 bases, and 12 bases stayed unmatched. The V gene's germline CDR1 is MDHEN and CDR2 SYDVKM. This CDR3 is 16 amino acids long. The CDR3 DNA sequence: TGTGCCAGCAGGGCCACGGGACAGCTCGTAAACTATGGCTACACCTTC. It codes for CASRATGQLVNYGYTF.

The genes are TRBV28 and TRBJ2-7, with a weak D call TRBD2 (5 bases). In germline, CDR1 is MDHEN, CDR2 SYDVKM. The CDR3 loop spans 14 amino acids. V was pared by 5 bases and J by 5 bases, with 16 bases between. The chain's CDR3 is CASSVTRPPHEQYF. Here the CDR3 DNA reads TGTGCCAGCAGTGTCACTAGACCTCCCCACGAGCAGTACTTC.

This clonotype appeared a few times. The V call is TRBV12-3 or TRBV12-4, the J call TRBJ2-6, with TRBD2 as a possible D gene (6 bases). The CDR3 sequence is 17 residues long. V lost 2 bases and J 0 bases, leaving 11 bases between the germline ends. The CDR3, as DNA: TGTGCCAGCAGTTTAAAGGGAGGTTTCTCTGGGGCCAACGTCCTGACTTTC. This translates into CASSLKGGFSGANVLTF.

There are a few counts of this clonotype. This chain connects TRBV7-2 to TRBJ2-3; 9 positions agree with TRBD2. Germline V CDR1 and CDR2: SGHTA, FQGNSA. The CDR3 covers 16 residues. The V gene end was trimmed by 5 bases and the J gene end by 4 bases; junction bases not matched to a gene: 10. This CDR3 is CASSLLGAGGPDTQYF. The CDR3 DNA is TGTGCCAGCAGCCTCTTGGGAGCGGGGGGTCCAGATACGCAGTATTTT.

This clonotype was detected a few times. J is TRBJ2-1 and V is TRBV2; either TRBD1 or TRBD2 may fit D (5 bases each). The CDR3 extends over 15 amino acids. Germline CDR1 reads SNHLY; CDR2 reads FYNNEI. V was trimmed by 6 bases and J by 7 bases, leaving 19 bases between them. The chain's CDR3 is CASRGTLGTGNEQFF. The CDR3, as DNA: TGTGCCAGCAGGGGCACTCTAGGGACGGGGAATGAGCAGTTCTTC.

The gene calls are TRBV7-2 and TRBJ1-2; 8 nucleotides align to TRBD1. The CDR3 sequence is 14 residues long. Germline V gives CDR1 SGHTA, CDR2 FQGNSA. Losses at the gene ends were 4 bases for V and 7 bases for J; bases not matched to a gene: 8. The CDR3 bases are TGTGCCAGCAGCTCACAGGGGGTTGTTGGTGGCTACACCTTC. Its translation is CASSSQGVVGGYTF. Combining the CDR3 with reference TRBV7-2 and TRBJ1-2 gives the whole variable domain GAGVSQSPSNKVTEKGKDVELRCDPISGHTALYWYRQSLGQGLEFLIYFQGNSAPDKSGLPSDRFSAERTGGSVSTLTIQRTQQEDSAVYLCASSSQGVVGGYTFGSGTRLTVV.

Comments on this clonotype: An end of the junction differs from the germline gene, which may be a read error. The rearrangement joins TRBV6-1 to TRBJ2-3; D is tentatively TRBD1 or TRBD2 (5 bases each). Germline CDR1 is MNHNS and CDR2 is SASEGT. This CDR3 has 11 amino acids. CDR3 residues: CTSTGHDTQYF. In DNA, the CDR3 is TGTACCAGCACGGGGCACGATACGCAGTATTTT.

V usage is TRBV15 and J usage is TRBJ1-2; tentatively, D is TRBD1 (5 bases). Germline V gene data show CDR1 as LNHNV and CDR2 as YYDKDF (reference sequence). Trimming cost V 5 bases and J 5 bases, with 12 bases left between them. CDR3 length: 13 amino acids. The CDR3 loop reads CATSPGGGYGYTF. The CDR3 DNA is TGTGCCACCAGCCCGGGGGGGGGATATGGCTACACCTTC.

V is TRBV20-1 and J is TRBJ2-1; TRBD2 might be the D (6 bases). The CDR3 runs 15 residues. Germline V gene data show CDR1 as DFQATT and CDR2 as SNEGSKA (reference sequence). V lost 8 bases and J 3 bases, leaving 20 bases between the germline ends. The CDR3: CSSRWGEQDYNEQFF. In DNA, the CDR3 is TGCAGTTCGCGTTGGGGGGAGCAGGACTACAATGAGCAGTTCTTC.